This note documents a single T cell receptor beta chain sequence. At least ten counts were recorded for this clonotype. Its antigen target is currently unknown. Base-call qualities are not available, and no considerably larger clone is one nucleotide away. The sample comes from a study of regulatory T cells in long-lasting Graves disease (dated by TCRdb to 2020 to 2022). Regarding the study in general: In the newly diagnosed Graves' disease group, patients had been taking antithyroid drugs for less than 3 months. A total of 35 or so samples underwent TCR sequencing: some 13 from persistent and about 20 from newly diagnosed Graves' disease patients. Peripheral blood TCR sequencing and RNA sequencing compared persistent Graves' disease patients with newly diagnosed Graves' disease patients. The study was conducted in China and was registered as a clinical trial. The study at large found these results: Persistent patients shared more public clonotypes among themselves (2,741) than newly diagnosed patients did (about 900). The authors acknowledged the small sample size as a limitation that may reduce accuracy. Preferential use of TRBV28, TRBJ1-2 and TRBJ2-5 was observed in persistent disease, whereas TRBV20-1 and TRBJ2-1 were favored in newly diagnosed disease. Compared with newly diagnosed patients, persistent Graves' disease patients had lower TCR Shannon entropy and fewer highly expanded clones, which suggests clonal expansion. Only the TCR beta chain was sequenced and analyzed. The study examined only peripheral blood because the primary lesion, thyroid tissue, could not be accessed.

The method was multiplex PCR. The listed sequencing device is Illumina HiSeq 4000. CDR3 regions were amplified by Arm-PCR with iRepertoire HTBI primers to construct TCR beta libraries. PCR products were gel purified before sequencing. The study's own analysis went as follows. Across samples, roughly 60 TRBV and 13 to 15 TRBJ segments were identified and used for gene usage analysis of CDR3 amino acid clonotypes. Filtered high-quality paired reads were merged into contigs using COPE and FqMerger. BLAST was used to align contigs to IMGT TRBV, TRBD and TRBJ reference genes, and CDR3 was defined according to IMGT. Clonotypes above 0.1% frequency were classified as highly expanded clones. Shannon entropy served as the measure of repertoire diversity, while the Gini coefficient captured V-J evenness. A clonotype was considered public if more than one individual shared it. TCRdb passed the public sequencing reads through fastp at Q25 and MiXCR, retaining productive beta sequences. CDR3 protein duplicates are merged, each entry listing the most common genes and DNA. TCRdb's processing, not the authors' own work, is the source of the V and J calls. A total of 400,000 to 500,000 distinct CDR3 sequences appear in this sample, around 15% of them only once. The ten top clones hold around a quarter of the sample.

Per the publication, the time point label means: newly diagnosed GD, antithyroid drugs for less than 3 months. RNA was extracted from PBMCs in TRIzol for both TCR sequencing and RNA sequencing. The diagnosis of Graves' disease followed American Thyroid Association guidelines. The patients came from an endocrinology department in Xi'an, China. Each patient gave about 8.1 milliliters of peripheral blood, collected in an EDTA anticoagulant tube. Ficoll Paque Plus density gradient separation was used to isolate PBMCs, and no additional T cell sorting was done. An Agilent 2100 Bioanalyzer and agarose gel were used to check RNA quality, and a NanoDrop 2000 was used to measure RNA concentration. The CDR3 runs 17 residues from the cysteine to the phenylalanine. The kept DNA is CDR3 alone, 51 bases in frame from the first base. CDR1 LNHDA and CDR2 SQIVND are derived from the germline V gene (reference sequence). Between the V and J ends, shortened by 3 bases and 3 bases respectively, the junction contains 18 bases.

These sequences were also reported in another study, on T cells in Graves' hyperthyroidism and ophthalmopathy. As described in the second report: Stable Graves' hyperthyroidism was defined as the absence of progression to ophthalmopathy over 18 months of follow-up. Hyperthyroidism patients were aged 18 to 65 years and newly diagnosed, with disease duration of less than 2 months. Any patient with an uncontrolled infection, another autoimmune disease, pregnancy or lactation was excluded. Diagnoses were based on clinical symptoms, serum thyroxine and TRAb, thyroid ultrasound and orbital computed tomography. The first round of RT-PCR for the TCR CDR3 was performed with the HTBI primer set and the Qiagen OneStep RT-PCR kit. Most expanded thyroid clonotypes (frequency above 0.001) were also detected in blood, suggesting blood repertoires may reflect thyroid immune responses. In cross-validation, a model built on a 13 V-J signature told ophthalmopathy apart from stable hyperthyroidism with approximately 90% sensitivity and roughly 82% specificity, and in testing the same model reached 80%/75%. During validation, the model predicted progression to ophthalmopathy a median of roughly six months ahead of onset, with roughly 65% sensitivity and 72% to 80% specificity. To identify distinguishing TCR V-J signatures, a discovery cohort of 100 or so patients was used, comprising 40 to 45 with Graves' ophthalmopathy and around 60 with stable Graves' hyperthyroidism. Whether ophthalmopathy could be predicted prospectively was tested in an independent validation cohort made up of 18 to 20 hyperthyroidism patients plus 17 patients who later progressed to ophthalmopathy. The 95 to 100 discovery patients were divided at random into training and test sets in a 7:3 ratio. In addition, the study compared T-cell repertoires in thyroid tissue and in blood from 6 or 7 Graves' hyperthyroidism patients. Following sampling, methimazole starting at 30 mg daily was given to hyperthyroidism patients, and high-dose intravenous methylprednisolone was given to ophthalmopathy patients. A second multiplex PCR round built the libraries, followed by size selection and purification. Libraries were sequenced paired-end with 100 bp reads on an Illumina HiSeq2000. Raw data were processed with SOAPnuke, discarding reads with adapters, uncalled bases, mean Phred below 15, or no exact constant-primer or identifier match. High-quality paired reads were merged with COPE v1.2.5, and unique nucleotide sequences were defined as clonotypes. Clonotypes were aligned to IMGT TRBV, TRBD and TRBJ reference segments using MiTCR v1.1. Analysis was restricted to V-J combinations with a frequency above 0.0001, which covered about 99% of repertoires. The TCS score was defined as F50 (clonal expansion) divided by E x V (chaos), with BLOSUM62-based TCRdist calculated between CDR3 peptides within each V-J. Welch's t-statistics and random forest reduced fewer than 550 V-J features to around 14, which were used in a naive Bayes classifier (R e1071). Sample size was not statistically predetermined, and blinding of investigators to group allocation was not performed. TCR Vbeta CDR3 sequencing of 130 to 150 peripheral blood samples (around 45 ophthalmopathy, 75 to 80 hyperthyroidism and roughly 17 progressor patients) is reported in the paper.

Sequencing used peripheral blood mononuclear cells (PBMCs), obtained at new diagnosis, from a patient treated with antithyroid drugs. The chain is assembled from TRBV19 and TRBJ1-5, with no D gene named confidently. The sequence was collected from a woman aged 18 to 35 with Graves disease. Donor details come from another sample of the same person, matched by shared clones. At the DNA level, the sequence is TGTGCCAGTAGTATGAGAGGGATCGGGGTCCTCAATCAGCCCCAGCATTTT. Its protein product is CASSMRGIGVLNQPQHF.